A selection of T cell receptor beta chains follows, all from one sample in a study of CD8 T cells in Susac syndrome. Each CDR3 protein is one row after TCRdb ran MiXCR on the immunoSEQ multiplex PCR reads. Seen here are 250,000 to 300,000 distinct CDR3 sequences, 65% to 90% observed once, and the top ten hold around 0.2%. What was sequenced was CD8+ T cells from PBMCs. These receptors were collected from a human donor with multiple sclerosis. CDR3s include the opening cysteine and the closing phenylalanine or tryptophan. The order of the fields is clone size, D gene, J gene, V gene, CDR3 protein, CDR3 DNA. The D gene is left open where the match is weak. Rows may omit the clone size; those that give it use once, few, many or a size class.

clone size: NA
D gene: NA
J gene: TRBJ2-7
V gene: TRBV1
CDR3 protein: CTSSQPGTPFEQYF
CDR3 DNA: TGCACCAGCAGCCAACCAGGGACTCCATTCGAGCAGTACTTC

clone size: NA
D gene: TRBD2
J gene: TRBJ2-2
V gene: TRBV7-9
CDR3 protein: CASSLSLAGDGTGELFF
CDR3 DNA: TGTGCCAGCAGCTTATCCCTAGCGGGAGATGGTACCGGGGAGCTGTTTTTT

clone size: NA
D gene: NA
J gene: TRBJ2-3
V gene: TRBV7-8
CDR3 protein: CASSPPRGRTDTQYF
CDR3 DNA: TGTGCCAGCAGCCCTCCTAGGGGCCGCACAGATACGCAGTATTTT

clone size: NA
D gene: TRBD2
J gene: TRBJ2-7
V gene: TRBV6-5
CDR3 protein: CASSKAGANEQYF
CDR3 DNA: TGTGCCAGCAGTAAAGCGGGAGCTAACGAGCAGTACTTC

clone size: NA
D gene: TRBD1
J gene: TRBJ2-7
V gene: TRBV14
CDR3 protein: CASSQARGLAYEQYF
CDR3 DNA: TGTGCCAGCAGCCAAGCGAGGGGGCTAGCCTACGAGCAGTACTTC

clone size: NA
D gene: TRBD2
J gene: TRBJ2-2
V gene: TRBV4-1
CDR3 protein: CASSLSGSSAGELFF
CDR3 DNA: TGCGCCAGCAGCCTTAGCGGGAGTAGCGCCGGGGAGCTGTTTTTT

clone size: NA
D gene: NA
J gene: TRBJ2-4
V gene: TRBV19
CDR3 protein: CATLSPLMDSLAKNIQYF
CDR3 DNA: TGTGCCACCCTGAGCCCGCTAATGGACAGCCTAGCCAAAAACATTCAGTACTTC

clone size: NA
D gene: NA
J gene: TRBJ1-5
V gene: TRBV5-5
CDR3 protein: CASSHAGAGNQPQHF
CDR3 DNA: TGTGCCAGCAGCCACGCTGGGGCAGGCAATCAGCCCCAGCATTTT

clone size: once
D gene: NA
J gene: TRBJ1-5
V gene: TRBV27
CDR3 protein: CASSPEATGNQPQHF
CDR3 DNA: TGTGCCAGCAGCCCAGAGGCCACAGGGAATCAGCCCCAGCATTTT

clone size: few
D gene: NA
J gene: TRBJ2-7
V gene: TRBV4-1
CDR3 protein: CASSQDVEQYF
CDR3 DNA: TGCGCCAGCAGCCAAGATGTCGAGCAGTACTTC

clone size: once
D gene: NA
J gene: TRBJ2-2
V gene: TRBV27
CDR3 protein: CASKRATGELFF
CDR3 DNA: TGTGCCAGCAAACGTGCCACCGGGGAGCTGTTTTTT

clone size: NA
D gene: NA
J gene: TRBJ2-3
V gene: TRBV12-3/TRBV12-4
CDR3 protein: CASGEDTQYF
CDR3 DNA: TGTGCCAGCGGGGAAGATACGCAGTATTTT

clone size: NA
D gene: NA
J gene: TRBJ2-5
V gene: TRBV3-1
CDR3 protein: CASSPLRDQETQYF
CDR3 DNA: TGTGCCAGCAGCCCCCTCCGGGACCAAGAGACCCAGTACTTC

clone size: NA
D gene: NA
J gene: TRBJ2-7
V gene: TRBV13
CDR3 protein: CASSASPGHQSYYEQYF
CDR3 DNA: TGTGCCAGCAGCGCCTCCCCTGGACATCAGTCATACTACGAGCAGTACTTC

clone size: NA
D gene: NA
J gene: TRBJ1-1
V gene: TRBV7-9
CDR3 protein: CASSSHMNTEAFF
CDR3 DNA: TGTGCCAGCAGCTCACATATGAACACTGAAGCTTTCTTT

clone size: NA
D gene: TRBD1
J gene: TRBJ2-4
V gene: TRBV3-1
CDR3 protein: CASSPTPGTVAKNIQYF
CDR3 DNA: TGTGCCAGCAGTCCAACGCCCGGGACAGTAGCCAAAAACATTCAGTACTTC

clone size: NA
D gene: NA
J gene: TRBJ2-7
V gene: TRBV29-1
CDR3 protein: CSVEMGYPYEQYF
CDR3 DNA: TGCAGCGTTGAAATGGGGTATCCCTACGAGCAGTACTTC

clone size: NA
D gene: TRBD1
J gene: TRBJ1-1
V gene: TRBV27
CDR3 protein: CASSPQGGPTEAFF
CDR3 DNA: TGTGCCAGCAGTCCCCAGGGGGGGCCCACTGAAGCTTTCTTT

clone size: NA
D gene: TRBD1
J gene: TRBJ2-7
V gene: TRBV7-9
CDR3 protein: CASSGQGAYEQYF
CDR3 DNA: TGTGCCAGCTCCGGACAGGGTGCCTACGAGCAGTACTTC